This T cell receptor (beta chain) originates from a study of cytomegalovirus exposure and HLA in healthy donors. Study conclusions and caveats: Within the data, a cluster of highly shared sequence variants was likely a sequencing artifact. The investigators catalogued some 160 TCR beta chains as cytomegalovirus-associated.

In germline, CDR1 is GTSNPN, CDR2 SVGIG (reference sequence). The CDR3 has 13 amino acids. Germline trimming cut 2 bases from V and 5 bases from J; bases unmatched to any gene: 5. 13 Jbeta primers and 60 Vbeta primers were used for the PCR. The protocol was immunoSEQ multiplex PCR, while the TCRdb copy is restricted to in-frame clones and leaves out a portion. The table records 120,000 to 150,000 clones, less than 10% of them present only once. About this clone itself: Its antigen is not identified.

The specimen was PBMCs. The rearrangement joins TRBV30 to TRBJ2-5, with 7 positions matching TRBD1. The sequence was obtained from a male donor in good health and CMV-seronegative. DNA of the CDR3: TGTGCCTGGAGTCACAGGGGTTCCGAGACCCAGTACTTC. It is translated as CAWSHRGSETQYF.